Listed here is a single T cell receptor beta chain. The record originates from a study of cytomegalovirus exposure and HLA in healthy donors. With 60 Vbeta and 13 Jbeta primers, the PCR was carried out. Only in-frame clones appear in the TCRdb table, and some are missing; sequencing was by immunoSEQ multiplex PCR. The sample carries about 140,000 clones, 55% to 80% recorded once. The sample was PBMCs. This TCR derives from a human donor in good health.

Written as DNA, the CDR3 is TGTGCCAGCAGCTTGGGAGACAGGGGCTACGAGCAGTACTTC. It encodes CASSLGDRGYEQYF. The V and J genes are TRBV5-4 and TRBJ2-7, with 8 bases that match TRBD1. Germline CDR1 reads SGHNT; CDR2 reads YYREEE (reference sequence). This CDR3 comprises 14 residues. Trimming removed 0 bases from V and 3 bases from J; junction bases left unmatched: 2.